Given below is one TCR beta chain in context. Its antigen is undetermined. Trimming cost V 8 bases and J 6 bases, with 10 bases left between them. The CDR3 length is 12 residues. The V gene's germline CDR1 is MNHEY and CDR2 SVGAGI. The sample belongs to a study of cytomegalovirus exposure and HLA in healthy donors. Sequencing was performed with immunoSEQ multiplex PCR; in TCRdb, only in-frame clones are kept and a portion is missing. The profile shows around 140,000 clones, roughly 87% of them singletons. Study observations and caveats: Approximately 160 TCR beta chains were listed as cytomegalovirus-associated. TCR sequences were mostly rare, though some public TCRs occurred in many donors. With high specificity and sensitivity, the classifier reportedly diagnosed cytomegalovirus status. Confirmation was obtained in vitro that a few CMV-associated chains are specific for CMV antigens.

The origin of this receptor is a man aged 18 to 29 in good health and CMV-seropositive. The chain employs TRBV6-5 and TRBJ2-2, with D possibly TRBD1 on 5 matching bases. The specimen sequenced was PBMCs. This CDR3 is CASAGWPGELFF. In nucleotides, the CDR3 is TGTGCCAGCGCAGGGTGGCCCGGGGAGCTGTTTTTT.